This T cell receptor (beta chain) was observed in a study of blood T cells in healthy people across ages. Study outcomes and limitations: More naive CD4+ cells and higher diversity marked long-lived donors relative to aged donors.

A second PCR, run for about 7 to 11 cycles, used a sample-barcoded 5' primer plus a J-beta primer mix. TCRdb processed the 5' RACE reads anew with MiXCR; each CDR3 protein has one entry. The table shows over a million distinct CDR3 sequences, with under 45% occurring only once. This clonotype was counted between two and nine times. Its antigen is not known. Trimming took 6 bases from V and 6 from J; bases not matched to a gene: 13. This CDR3 region has 15 residues. Germline CDR1 reads SSHAT; CDR2 reads FNYEAQ (reference sequence). The chain is built from TRBV7-7 and TRBJ2-7; 8 nucleotides match TRBD2. The source is a woman in her sixties or seventies in good health. The material sequenced was blood. The CDR3 loop reads CASSLLGREAGEQYF. CDR3 sequence (DNA): TGTGCCAGCAGTCTCCTTGGGCGGGAGGCTGGCGAGCAGTACTTC.